The T cell receptor (beta chain) under discussion was sequenced for a study of control samples from healthy donors and cancer patients (dated by TCRdb to 2019 to 2021). On this clone itself: The antigen this receptor binds is unknown. No much larger clone is present one base from it, and per-base qualities are unavailable.

Trimming at the junction amounts to 3 bases on V and 6 bases on J, and the germline ends lie 15 bases apart. From the cysteine through the phenylalanine, the CDR3 covers 15 amino acids. Only the CDR3 portion is preserved as DNA: 45 bases, with reading frame beginning at the first base. CDR1 WSHSY and CDR2 SAAADI were looked up in the germline V gene. Library method: the immunoSEQ multiplex PCR assay. Drawn from immuneACCESS, this table holds only the in-frame rearrangements with V and J called that TCRdb kept. Clones are partly lost; checked studies trace under half to an unresolved V gene and leave the rest unexplained. The sample contains about 130,000 clones, roughly 92% of them found a single time. The ten largest clones represent approximately 0.57% of the sample.

This clonotype was obtained from an elderly man with head and neck cancer. Material: PBMCs. The chain is assembled from TRBV10-2 and TRBJ1-5; the D gene is not confidently resolved. For the CDR3, the sequence is CASSETESWVQPQHF. The DNA is as follows: TGCGCCAGCAGTGAAACGGAATCTTGGGTTCAGCCCCAGCATTTT.